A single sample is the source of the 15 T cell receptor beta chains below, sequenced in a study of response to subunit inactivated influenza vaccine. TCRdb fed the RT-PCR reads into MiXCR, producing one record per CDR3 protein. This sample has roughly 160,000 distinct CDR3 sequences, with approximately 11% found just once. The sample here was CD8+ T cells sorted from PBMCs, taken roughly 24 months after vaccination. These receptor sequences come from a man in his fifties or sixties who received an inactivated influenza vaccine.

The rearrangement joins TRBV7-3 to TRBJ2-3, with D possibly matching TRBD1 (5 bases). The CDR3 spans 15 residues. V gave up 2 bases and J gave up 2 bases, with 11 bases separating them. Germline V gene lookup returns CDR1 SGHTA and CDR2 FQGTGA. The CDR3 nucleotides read TGTGCCAGCAGCTTAGGTTCAGGGCTCACAGATACGCAGTATTTT. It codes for CASSLGSGLTDTQYF. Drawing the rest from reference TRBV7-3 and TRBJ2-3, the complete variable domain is GAGVSQTPSNKVTEKGKYVELRCDPISGHTALYWYRQSLGQGPEFLIYFQGTGAADDSGLPNDRFFAVRPEGSVSTLKIQRTERGDSAVYLCASSLGSGLTDTQYFGPGTRLTVL.

The CDR3 DNA is TGTGCCATCAGGACCGGACAGGGAGACAATGAGCAGTTCTTC. It specifies CAIRTGQGDNEQFF. The V and J genes are TRBV10-3 and TRBJ2-1; 8 bases agree with TRBD1. V lost 6 bases, J lost 5 bases, and 6 bases stayed unmatched. The CDR3 runs 14 residues. Germline CDR1 and CDR2: ENHRY and SYGVKD.

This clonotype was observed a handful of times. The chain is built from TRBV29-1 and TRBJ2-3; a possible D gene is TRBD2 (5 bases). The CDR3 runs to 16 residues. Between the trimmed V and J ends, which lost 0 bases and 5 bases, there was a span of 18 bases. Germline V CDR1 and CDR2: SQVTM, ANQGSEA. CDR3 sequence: CSVEDLPSDWRDTQYF. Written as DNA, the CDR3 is TGCAGCGTTGAAGATCTACCCTCGGACTGGCGAGATACGCAGTATTTT.

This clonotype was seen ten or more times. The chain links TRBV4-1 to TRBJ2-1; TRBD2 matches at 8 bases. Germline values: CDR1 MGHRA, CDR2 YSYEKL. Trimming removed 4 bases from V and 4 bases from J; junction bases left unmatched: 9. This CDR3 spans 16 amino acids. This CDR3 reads CASSPQISGVYNEQFF. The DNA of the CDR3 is TGCGCCAGCAGCCCTCAAATTAGCGGGGTTTACAATGAGCAGTTCTTC.

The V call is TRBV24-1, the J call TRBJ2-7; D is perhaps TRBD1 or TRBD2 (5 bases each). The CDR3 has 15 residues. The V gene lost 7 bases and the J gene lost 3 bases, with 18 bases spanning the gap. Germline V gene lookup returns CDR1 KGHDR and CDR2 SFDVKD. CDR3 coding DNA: TGTGCCACCAGCAAATCCGGGACCCCCTACTACGAGCAGTACTTC. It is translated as CATSKSGTPYYEQYF.

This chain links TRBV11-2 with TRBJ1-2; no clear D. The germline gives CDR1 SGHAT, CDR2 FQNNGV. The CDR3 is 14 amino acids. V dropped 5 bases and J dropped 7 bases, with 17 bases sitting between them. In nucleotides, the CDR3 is TGTGCCAGCAGCAAATACGGTCCGACATTTGGCTACACCTTC. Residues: CASSKYGPTFGYTF.

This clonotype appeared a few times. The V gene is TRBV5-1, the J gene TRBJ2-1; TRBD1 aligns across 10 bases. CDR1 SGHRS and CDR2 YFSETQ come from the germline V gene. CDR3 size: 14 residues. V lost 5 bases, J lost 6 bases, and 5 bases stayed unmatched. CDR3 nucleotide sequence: TGCGCCAGCAGGGACAGGGGGAATACCAATGAGCAGTTCTTC. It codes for CASRDRGNTNEQFF. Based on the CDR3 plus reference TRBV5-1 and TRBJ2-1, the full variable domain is KAGVTQTPRYLIKTRGQQVTLSCSPISGHRSVSWYQQTPGQGLQFLFEYFSETQRNKGNFPGRFSGRQFSNSRSEMNVSTLELGDSALYLCASRDRGNTNEQFFGPGTRLTVL.

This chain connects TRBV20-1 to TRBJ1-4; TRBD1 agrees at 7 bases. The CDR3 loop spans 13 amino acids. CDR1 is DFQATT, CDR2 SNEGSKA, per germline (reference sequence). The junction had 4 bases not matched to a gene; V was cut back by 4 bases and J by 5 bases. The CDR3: CSAKGQLNEKLFF. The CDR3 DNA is TGCAGTGCTAAGGGACAGTTAAATGAAAAACTGTTTTTT.

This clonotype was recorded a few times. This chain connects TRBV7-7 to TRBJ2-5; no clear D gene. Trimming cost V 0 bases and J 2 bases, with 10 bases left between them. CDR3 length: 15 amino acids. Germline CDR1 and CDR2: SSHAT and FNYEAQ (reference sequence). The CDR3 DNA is TGTGCCAGCAGCTTAGCCGCGGCAGTGCAAGAGACCCAGTACTTC. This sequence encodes CASSLAAAVQETQYF.

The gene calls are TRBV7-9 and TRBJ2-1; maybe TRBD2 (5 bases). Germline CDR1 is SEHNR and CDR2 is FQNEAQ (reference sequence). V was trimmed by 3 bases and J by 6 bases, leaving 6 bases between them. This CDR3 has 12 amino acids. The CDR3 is CASSFSGNEQFF. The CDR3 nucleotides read TGTGCCAGCAGCTTCAGCGGCAATGAGCAGTTCTTC.

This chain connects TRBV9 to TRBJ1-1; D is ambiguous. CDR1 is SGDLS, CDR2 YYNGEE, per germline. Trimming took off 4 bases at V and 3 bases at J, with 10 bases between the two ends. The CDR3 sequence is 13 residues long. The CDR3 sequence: CASSSGKDTEAFF. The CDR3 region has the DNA TGTGCCAGCAGCTCGGGGAAGGACACTGAAGCTTTCTTT.

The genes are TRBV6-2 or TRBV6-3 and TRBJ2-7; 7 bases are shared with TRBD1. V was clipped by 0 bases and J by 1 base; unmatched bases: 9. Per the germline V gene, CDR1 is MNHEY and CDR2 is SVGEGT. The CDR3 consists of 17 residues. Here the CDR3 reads CASSYSGDRVPSYEQYF. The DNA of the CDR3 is TGTGCCAGCAGTTACTCGGGAGACAGGGTGCCGTCCTACGAGCAGTACTTC.

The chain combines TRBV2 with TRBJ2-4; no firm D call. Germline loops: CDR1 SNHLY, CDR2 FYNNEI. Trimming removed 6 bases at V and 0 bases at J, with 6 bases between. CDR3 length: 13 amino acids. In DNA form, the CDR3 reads TGTGCCAGCAGGGGTGGAGCCAAAAACATTCAGTACTTC. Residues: CASRGGAKNIQYF.

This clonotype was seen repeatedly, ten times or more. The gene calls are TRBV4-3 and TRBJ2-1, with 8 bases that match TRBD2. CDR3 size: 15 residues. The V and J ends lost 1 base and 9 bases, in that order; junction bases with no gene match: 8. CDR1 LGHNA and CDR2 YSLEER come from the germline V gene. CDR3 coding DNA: TGCGCCAGCAGCCAAGTGGCTAGCGGGTATGCTGAGCAGTTCTTC. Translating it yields CASSQVASGYAEQFF.

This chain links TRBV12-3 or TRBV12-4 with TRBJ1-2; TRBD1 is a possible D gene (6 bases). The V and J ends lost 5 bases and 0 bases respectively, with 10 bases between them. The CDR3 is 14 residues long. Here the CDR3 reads CASSEDRANYGYTF. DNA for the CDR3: TGTGCCAGCAGTGAGGACAGAGCTAACTATGGCTACACCTTC.